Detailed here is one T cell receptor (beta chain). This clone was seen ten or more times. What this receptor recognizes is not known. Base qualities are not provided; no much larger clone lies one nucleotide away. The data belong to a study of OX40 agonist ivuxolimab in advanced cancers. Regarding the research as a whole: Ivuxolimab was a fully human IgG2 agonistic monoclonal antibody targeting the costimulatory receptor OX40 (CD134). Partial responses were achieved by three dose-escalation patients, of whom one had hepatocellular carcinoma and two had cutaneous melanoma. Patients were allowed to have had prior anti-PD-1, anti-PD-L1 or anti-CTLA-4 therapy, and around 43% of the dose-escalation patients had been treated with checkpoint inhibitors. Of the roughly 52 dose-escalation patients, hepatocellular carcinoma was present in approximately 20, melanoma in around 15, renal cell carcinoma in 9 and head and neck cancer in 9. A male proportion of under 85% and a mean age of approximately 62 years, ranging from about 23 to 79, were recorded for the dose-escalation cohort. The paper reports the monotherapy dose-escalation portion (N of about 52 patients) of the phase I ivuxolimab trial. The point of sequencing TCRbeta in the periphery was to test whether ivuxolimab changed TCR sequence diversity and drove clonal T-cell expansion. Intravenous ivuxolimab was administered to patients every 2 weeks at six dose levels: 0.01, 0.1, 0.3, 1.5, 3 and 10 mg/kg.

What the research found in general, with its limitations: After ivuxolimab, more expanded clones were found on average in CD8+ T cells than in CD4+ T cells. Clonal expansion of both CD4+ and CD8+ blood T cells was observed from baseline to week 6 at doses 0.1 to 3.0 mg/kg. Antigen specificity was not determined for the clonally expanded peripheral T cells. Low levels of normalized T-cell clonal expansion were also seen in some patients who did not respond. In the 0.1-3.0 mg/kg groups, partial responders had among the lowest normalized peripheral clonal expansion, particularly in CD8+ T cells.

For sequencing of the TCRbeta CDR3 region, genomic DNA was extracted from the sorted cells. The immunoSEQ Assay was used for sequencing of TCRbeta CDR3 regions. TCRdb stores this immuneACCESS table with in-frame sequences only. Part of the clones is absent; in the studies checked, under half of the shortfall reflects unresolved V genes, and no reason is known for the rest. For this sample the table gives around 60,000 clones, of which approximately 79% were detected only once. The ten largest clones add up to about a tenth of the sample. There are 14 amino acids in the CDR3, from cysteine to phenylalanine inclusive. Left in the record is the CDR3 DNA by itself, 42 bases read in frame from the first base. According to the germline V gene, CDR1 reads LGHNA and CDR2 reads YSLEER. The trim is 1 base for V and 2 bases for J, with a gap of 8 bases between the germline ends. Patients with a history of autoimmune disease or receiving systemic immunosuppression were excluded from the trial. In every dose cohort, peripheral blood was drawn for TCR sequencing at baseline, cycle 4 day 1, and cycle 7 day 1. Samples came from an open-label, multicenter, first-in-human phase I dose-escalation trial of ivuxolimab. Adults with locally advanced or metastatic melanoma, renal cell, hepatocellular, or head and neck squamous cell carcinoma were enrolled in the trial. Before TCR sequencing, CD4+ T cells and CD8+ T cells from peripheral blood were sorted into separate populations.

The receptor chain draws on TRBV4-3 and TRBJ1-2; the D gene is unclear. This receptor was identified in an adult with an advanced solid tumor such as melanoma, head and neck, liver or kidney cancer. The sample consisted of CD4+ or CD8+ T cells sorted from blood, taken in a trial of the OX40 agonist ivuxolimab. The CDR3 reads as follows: CASSQVSPNYGYTF. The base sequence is TGCGCCAGCAGCCAAGTGTCGCCGAACTATGGCTACACCTTC.